This is a list of T cell receptor beta chains from one sample in a study of Ad26.COV2.S vaccination and SARS-CoV-2 variants. Measured with immunoSEQ multiplex PCR; TCRdb has only the in-frame clones, and not every one. The profile shows approximately 300,000 clones, 85% of them singletons. Sequencing was performed on peripheral blood, taken in a trial of Ad26.COV2.S vaccine versus placebo. The receptors come from a person between 18 and 60 years old who received the Ad26.COV2.S COVID-19 vaccine or a placebo. CDR3s include the opening cysteine and the closing phenylalanine or tryptophan. The D gene is left open where the match is weak. Clone size is shown for a subset of rows, as once, few, many or a class of expanded clone.

TRBV5-1	TRBJ1-1	-	-	13	CASREGPNTEAFF	TGCGCCAGCAGGGAGGGGCCGAACACTGAAGCTTTCTTT
TRBV9	TRBJ2-2	-	-	16	CASSDFGTLNTGELFF	TGTGCCAGCAGCGACTTCGGGACTCTTAACACCGGGGAGCTGTTTTTT
TRBV2	TRBJ2-2	-	few	16	CASSEYGPTNTGELFF	TGTGCCAGCAGTGAATACGGGCCAACGAACACCGGGGAGCTGTTTTTT
TRBV7-9	TRBJ1-4	-	-	13	CASSLVDGLKLFF	TGTGCCAGCAGCTTAGTCGACGGACTAAAACTGTTTTTT
TRBV13	TRBJ1-2	-	-	13	CASSLGQHYGYTF	TGTGCCAGCAGCTTAGGGCAGCACTATGGCTACACCTTC
TRBV27	TRBJ2-7	-	-	14	CASSFLGQIYEQYF	TGTGCCAGCAGTTTCCTTGGACAGATCTACGAGCAGTACTTC
TRBV11-2	TRBJ1-6	TRBD1	few	15	CASSLARGGHSPLHF	TGTGCCAGCAGCTTAGCCAGGGGGGGACATTCACCCCTCCACTTT
TRBV12-5	TRBJ1-2	-	once	13	CASGLTEAGGYTF	TGTGCTAGTGGTTTGACCGAGGCGGGTGGCTACACCTTC
TRBV30	TRBJ1-1	-	once	15	CAWSKPTPGYTEAFF	TGTGCCTGGAGTAAACCCACCCCAGGCTACACTGAAGCTTTCTTT
TRBV6-1	TRBJ1-1	-	-	13	CASSELRGTEAFF	TGTGCCAGCAGTGAATTAAGGGGCACTGAAGCTTTCTTT
TRBV28	TRBJ2-5	-	-	13	CASREQGGETQYF	TGTGCCAGCAGAGAGCAGGGGGGCGAGACCCAGTACTTC
TRBV2	TRBJ2-3	-	-	17	CASSPRGGGTSTDTQYF	TGTGCCAGCAGTCCGCGGGGTGGGGGAACTAGCACAGATACGCAGTATTTT
TRBV7-2	TRBJ2-7	-	-	15	CASSLGVDRTYEQYF	TGTGCCAGCAGCTTAGGTGTTGACAGAACCTACGAGCAGTACTTC
TRBV24-1	TRBJ2-3	-	-	15	CATSDKDGFTDTQYF	TGTGCCACCAGTGATAAGGACGGATTCACAGATACGCAGTATTTT
TRBV4-2	TRBJ2-7	-	-	15	CASSQEGNRVREQYF	TGTGCCAGCAGCCAAGAGGGGAACAGGGTCCGCGAGCAGTACTTC
TRBV6-6	TRBJ1-5	-	-	17	CASSPRWGKSGNQPQHF	TGTGCCAGCAGTCCCCGATGGGGGAAGTCGGGCAATCAGCCCCAGCATTTT
TRBV3-1/TRBV3-2	TRBJ2-1	TRBD2	-	17	CASSSIFSGGAGNEQFF	TGTGCCAGCAGCTCCATTTTTAGCGGGGGGGCAGGTAATGAGCAGTTCTTC
TRBV19	TRBJ1-5	-	-	15	CASSITPRGNQPQHF	TGTGCCAGTAGTATAACACCCAGAGGCAATCAGCCCCAGCATTTT
TRBV12-3/TRBV12-4	TRBJ1-6	-	few	12	CASRANNSPLHF	TGTGCCAGCAGAGCTAATAATTCACCCCTCCACTTT
TRBV20-1	TRBJ1-4	-	-	11	CSAVIQEKLFF	TGCAGTGCTGTCATACAGGAAAAACTGTTTTTT
TRBV7-9	TRBJ1-1	-	-	15	CASSPGLSLNTEAFF	TGTGCCAGCAGTCCAGGGTTATCCTTGAACACTGAAGCTTTCTTT
TRBV27	TRBJ2-5	-	-	13	CASSYGGLQTQYF	TGTGCCAGCAGTTACGGTGGGTTGCAGACCCAGTACTTC
TRBV6-2/TRBV6-3	TRBJ2-1	-	-	16	CASSARGYSSYNEQFF	TGTGCCAGCAGTGCCCGAGGCTACAGCTCCTACAATGAGCAGTTCTTC
TRBV11-3	TRBJ2-3	-	-	14	CASRAGGFTDTQYF	TGTGCCAGCAGAGCAGGGGGGTTCACAGATACGCAGTATTTT
TRBV5-6	TRBJ2-7	-	-	13	CASSSGINYEQYF	TGTGCCAGCAGCTCCGGGATTAACTACGAGCAGTACTTC
TRBV28	TRBJ1-2	-	-	14	CASSLGFGIYGYTF	TGTGCCAGCAGTTTAGGGTTTGGGATCTATGGCTACACCTTC
TRBV11-3	TRBJ2-3	-	-	13	CASSQARQDTQYF	TGTGCCAGCAGCCAGGCCCGCCAAGATACGCAGTATTTT
TRBV12-3/TRBV12-4	TRBJ2-7	-	-	13	CASSPVGSPYPYF	TGTGCCAGCAGCCCCGTTGGATCGCCGTATCCTTACTTC
TRBV5-6	TRBJ1-1	-	-	12	CASSFKNTEAFF	TGTGCCAGCAGCTTCAAGAACACTGAAGCTTTCTTT